Reported below is one TCR beta chain. This record belongs to a study of T cells after yellow fever vaccination. V was pared by 3 bases and J by 1 base, with 13 bases between. The CDR3 contains 15 residues. The V gene's germline CDR1 is SGHRS and CDR2 YFSETQ. TCRdb passed the 5' RACE reads through MiXCR, listing each CDR3 protein once. The sample carries 320,000 or so distinct CDR3 sequences, 7% to 10% recorded once. The genes are TRBV5-1 and TRBJ1-1; no clear D gene. The sample was PBMCs, taken about 49 days after the first yellow fever vaccination. The sequence derives from a man aged 18 to 29 who received the YFV17D yellow fever vaccine. The CDR3 nucleotides are TGCGCCAGCAGCTATTTTGGAGGGCAGAACACTGAAGCTTTCTTT. Amino acid sequence: CASSYFGGQNTEAFF.